This T cell receptor (beta chain) appears in the sequencing data of a study of metastatic and nonmetastatic thyroid tumors. TCRdb re-processed the PCR reads through MiXCR. This sample has some 22,000 clones, with roughly 9.7% found just once. This clone came up many times. Its specificity is unknown. Thyroid surgery was preceded by no treatment in any patient. Points from the study as a whole: Reportedly, malignant thyroid tumors had significantly higher TCR beta diversity than benign nodules, in blood and tumor.

This CDR3 is built from 12 residues. V shed 5 bases, J shed 6 bases, and the junction held 3 bases outside the gene matches. CDR1 and CDR2 (germline): DFQATT, SNEGSKA (reference sequence). The chain employs TRBV20-1 and TRBJ1-2, with 10 positions matching TRBD1. The TCR originated in a female donor with papillary thyroid cancer or a benign thyroid nodule (not recorded which). Some clones in this sample may be carry-over from other donors' samples. Sequenced sample: blood. The CDR3 sequence: CSASGQGNGYTF. The CDR3 nucleotides are TGCAGTGCTTCGGGACAGGGGAATGGCTACACCTTC.